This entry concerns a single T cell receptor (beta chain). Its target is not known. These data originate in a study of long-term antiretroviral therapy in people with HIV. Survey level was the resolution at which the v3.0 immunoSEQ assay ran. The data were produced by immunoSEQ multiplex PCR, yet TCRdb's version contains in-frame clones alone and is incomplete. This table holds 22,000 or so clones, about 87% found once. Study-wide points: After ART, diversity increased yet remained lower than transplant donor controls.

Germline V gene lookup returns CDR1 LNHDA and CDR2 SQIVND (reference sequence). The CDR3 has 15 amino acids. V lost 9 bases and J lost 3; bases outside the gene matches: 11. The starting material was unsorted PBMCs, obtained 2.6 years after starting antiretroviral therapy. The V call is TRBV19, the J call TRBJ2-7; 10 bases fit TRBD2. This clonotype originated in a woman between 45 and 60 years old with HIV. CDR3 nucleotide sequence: TGTGCCAGCTCGAATCTAGCGGGGGTGGGCTACGAGCAGTACTTC. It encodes CASSNLAGVGYEQYF. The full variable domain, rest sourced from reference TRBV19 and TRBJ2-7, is DGGITQSPKYLFRKEGQNVTLSCEQNLNHDAMYWYRQDPGQGLRLIYYSQIVNDFQKGDIAEGYSVSREKKESFPLTVTSAQKNPTAFYLCASSNLAGVGYEQYFGPGTRLTVT.